One and the same sample provided the 17 T cell receptor beta chains below, sequenced in a study of T cell changes during pregnancy in multiple sclerosis. Assay: immunoSEQ multiplex PCR; the TCRdb copy retains only in-frame clones and omits some. Here the sample spans roughly 84,000 clones, about 94% being singletons. The source material was peripheral blood, sampled in the third trimester of pregnancy. These receptors all come from a female donor in good health, enrolled as a control in a pregnancy study.

This rearrangement joins TRBV23-1 to TRBJ1-4; D perhaps matches TRBD1 (5 bases). TRBV23-1 is labeled an ORF, and its function is uncertain. The CDR3 sequence is 12 residues long. The CDR3 nucleotides are TGCGCAGCCCCCCGCAGGGTTGAAAAACTGTTTTTT. It yields the protein CAAPRRVEKLFF.

The V gene is TRBV27, the J gene TRBJ1-5; 7 bases align to TRBD1. Germline CDR1 is MNHEY and CDR2 is SMNVEV (reference sequence). There are 14 residues in the CDR3. V lost 8 bases, J lost 0 bases, and 4 bases stayed unmatched. The CDR3 DNA sequence: TGTGCCAGCGCCCCAGGGGGTAGCAATCAGCCCCAGCATTTT. Translating it yields CASAPGGSNQPQHF.

The chain couples TRBV7-9 to TRBJ2-3; TRBD2 agrees at 13 bases. The J segment lost 2 bases and the V segment lost 3 bases, leaving 5 bases of the junction unmatched. Germline V gives CDR1 SEHNR, CDR2 FQNEAQ (reference sequence). This CDR3 spans 17 amino acids. The CDR3 DNA reads as TGTGCCAGCAGCTTTCCGACTAGCGGGAGGACCACAGATACGCAGTATTTT. Amino acids: CASSFPTSGRTTDTQYF.

This chain uses TRBV21-1 with TRBJ2-5; the table names TRBD1, a call not compared with the DNA. TRBV21-1 constitutes a pseudogene. The CDR3 has 14 residues. The CDR3 is CASSMARQQETQYF. CDR3 nucleotide sequence: TGTGCCAGCAGCATGGCGCGACAGCAAGAGACCCAGTACTTC.

The chain uses TRBV29-1 and TRBJ1-2; no definite D call. This CDR3 comprises 12 residues. CDR1 is SQVTM, CDR2 ANQGSEA, per germline. The V end was cut by 2 bases, the J end by 8 bases, with 12 bases between. Here the CDR3 DNA reads TGCAGCGTTGAACAGGCAGGAAGGGGCTACACCTTC. This translates into CSVEQAGRGYTF.

V and J are TRBV18 and TRBJ2-7; unclear D gene. The CDR3 is 14 amino acids. In germline, CDR1 is KGHSH, CDR2 LQKENI. Trimming cost V 0 bases and J 2 bases, with 8 bases left between them. The CDR3 DNA follows: TGTGCCAGCTCACCACCGGCAGGTCCCTACGAGCAGTACTTC. Translation: CASSPPAGPYEQYF.

This chain joins TRBV6-5 and TRBJ2-5, with D unclear. The CDR3 loop spans 11 amino acids. Deletions cut 3 bases from V and 5 bases from J, with 4 bases between. The V gene's germline CDR1 is MNHEY and CDR2 SVGAGI. In DNA, the CDR3 is TGTGCCAGCAGTTATCTTGAGACCCAGTACTTC. Translation: CASSYLETQYF.

This chain links TRBV25-1 with TRBJ2-3; 7 bases are shared with TRBD2. The length of the CDR3 is 18 residues. Unmatched junction bases numbered 15, after V lost 4 bases and J lost 2 bases. Germline V gene sequence: CDR1 MGHDK, CDR2 SYGVNS. Here the CDR3 DNA reads TGTGCCAGCAGTGGTACATACCAATCTAGCGGACTCACAGATACGCAGTATTTT. This codes for CASSGTYQSSGLTDTQYF. The complete variable domain, with remaining parts taken from reference TRBV25-1 and TRBJ2-3, reads EADIYQTPRYLVIGTGKKITLECSQTMGHDKMYWYQQDPGMELHLIHYSYGVNSTEKGDLSSESTVSRIRTEHFPLTLESARPSHTSQYLCASSGTYQSSGLTDTQYFGPGTRLTVL.

The chain joins TRBV21-1 to TRBJ2-3; the D call in the table, TRBD2, was not verified against the DNA. TRBV21-1 is marked as a pseudogene. There are 17 residues in the CDR3. The CDR3 nucleotides read TGTGCCAGCAGCAAAAGGACTAGATTCCTTAGCACAGATACGCAGTATTTT. It translates to CASSKRTRFLSTDTQYF.

The J gene is TRBJ1-2, the V gene TRBV14, with D perhaps matching TRBD1 (6 bases). V was shortened by 1 base and J by 4 bases, with 16 bases between the two germline ends. The CDR3 is made up of 16 amino acids. Germline lookup yields CDR1 SGHDN and CDR2 FVKESK. The CDR3 nucleotides read TGTGCCAGCAGCCAAGCCGGGACATCTACTCTCTATGGCTACACCTTC. It translates to CASSQAGTSTLYGYTF.

This clone has only a few counts. The rearrangement joins TRBV30 to TRBJ2-1; D is perhaps TRBD1 (6 bases). Germline V CDR1 and CDR2: GTSNPN, SVGIG (reference sequence). Trimming took off 5 bases at V and 1 base at J, with 9 bases between the two ends. CDR3 size: 13 residues. This CDR3 is CAWSGDSYNEQFF. CDR3 DNA sequence: TGTGCCTGGTCAGGGGATTCCTACAATGAGCAGTTCTTC.

CDR3 DNA sequence: TGTGCCAGCAGTGGGCGGGAGGCCTACGAGCAGTACTTC. Its protein product is CASSGREAYEQYF. The chain joins TRBV27 to TRBJ2-7; 8 bases are a match to TRBD2. The germline V gene has CDR1 MNHEY and CDR2 SMNVEV (reference sequence). The CDR3 spans 13 residues. V was clipped by 5 bases and J by 2 bases; unmatched bases: 2.

The chain employs TRBV6-1 and TRBJ1-4; the D gene is possibly TRBD1 (6 bases). Germline assignment: CDR1 MNHNS and CDR2 SASEGT. The CDR3 length is 13 residues. V lost 7 bases and J 5 bases, leaving 11 bases between the germline ends. CDR3 DNA sequence: TGTGCCAGCACCTACAGGGTGAATGAAAAACTGTTTTTT. Translation gives CASTYRVNEKLFF.

The CDR3 DNA sequence: TGTGCCACCAGCAGAGATCGAGAGGATGAGCAGTTCTTC. This gives the protein CATSRDREDEQFF. The rearrangement uses TRBV15 and TRBJ2-1; D unresolved. Trimming removed 0 bases at V and 8 bases at J, with 8 bases between. The CDR3 spans 13 residues. Germline V gives CDR1 LNHNV, CDR2 YYDKDF (reference sequence).

The gene calls are TRBV2 and TRBJ2-3; D call uncertain. Trimming took 6 bases from V and 1 from J, leaving 11 bases between them. The CDR3 is 14 residues long. The germline CDR1 and CDR2 sequences are SNHLY and FYNNEI. In DNA, the CDR3 is TGTGCCAGCAGAGGCTGGGCTGGCACAGATACGCAGTATTTT. Amino acids: CASRGWAGTDTQYF.

This clone was observed a single time. CDR3 residues: CASSLGAAGLQETQYF. Here the CDR3 DNA reads TGCGCCAGCAGCTTGGGGGCAGCGGGCCTTCAAGAGACCCAGTACTTC. The rearrangement uses TRBV5-1 and TRBJ2-5; perhaps TRBD2 as D (6 bases). Per germline, CDR1 SGHRS and CDR2 YFSETQ. The CDR3 covers 16 residues. V gave up 0 bases and J gave up 2 bases, with 14 bases separating them. Full variable domain (remainder filled in from reference TRBV5-1 and TRBJ2-5): KAGVTQTPRYLIKTRGQQVTLSCSPISGHRSVSWYQQTPGQGLQFLFEYFSETQRNKGNFPGRFSGRQFSNSRSEMNVSTLELGDSALYLCASSLGAAGLQETQYFGPGTRLLVL.

The table lists this clone with a few counts. V is TRBV19 and J is TRBJ2-7; TRBD1 is a possible D gene (5 bases). The germline CDR1 and CDR2 sequences are LNHDA and SQIVND (reference sequence). Trimming shortened V by 3 bases and J by 3 bases, and 9 bases separated the two germline ends. CDR3 length equals 13 residues. The CDR3 is CASSMTEVYEQYF. The DNA for the CDR3 is TGTGCCAGTAGTATGACAGAAGTCTACGAGCAGTACTTC.